What follows are 20 T cell receptor beta chains derived from one specimen sequenced in a study of shared clonotypes between healthy human individuals. TCRdb keeps only in-frame clones here, not all; method: immunoSEQ multiplex PCR. Among approximately 2.3 million clones, just over 90% were seen once, and the ten largest hold about 0.37%. Material for sequencing was naive CD4+ T cells from PBMCs. Subset specified: CD45RA+ positively selected. These receptors were obtained from a man between 18 and 29 years old in good health. Some clones in this sample may be carry-over from other donors' samples.

The chain employs TRBV6-1 and TRBJ1-4; TRBD1 agrees at 7 bases. CDR1 MNHNS and CDR2 SASEGT come from the germline V gene. This CDR3 comprises 14 residues. V was pared by 7 bases and J by 5 bases, with 7 bases of the junction left unmatched. Here the CDR3 reads CASKKGGENEKLFF. CDR3 DNA: TGTGCCAGCAAAAAAGGGGGCGAGAATGAAAAACTGTTTTTT.

The chain carries TRBV5-1 and TRBJ2-5; D remains ambiguous. V was shortened by 4 bases and J by 4 bases, with 8 bases between the two germline ends. The CDR3 contains 12 residues. From germline, CDR1 is SGHRS and CDR2 YFSETQ. The DNA for the CDR3 is TGCGCCAGCAGCCCTAAAGGAGAGACCCAGTACTTC. It is translated as CASSPKGETQYF.

This sequence joins TRBV6-1 and TRBJ2-7; 7 positions agree with TRBD2. The germline V gene encodes CDR1 MNHNS and CDR2 SASEGT. After removal of 1 base from V and 3 bases from J, the junction contained 3 bases not matched to a gene. This CDR3 is 14 amino acids long. This chain's CDR3 is CASSEGGGFYEQYF. The CDR3 DNA is TGTGCCAGCAGTGAAGGCGGGGGATTCTACGAGCAGTACTTC.

V is TRBV14 and J is TRBJ2-7, with a tentative D call TRBD1 (6 bases). The CDR3 has 15 amino acids. V was shortened by 4 bases and J by 1 base, with 14 bases between the two germline ends. Germline assignment: CDR1 SGHDN and CDR2 FVKESK. The DNA of the CDR3 is TGTGCCAGCAGCCCGACCGGGACACCTTCCTACGAGCAGTACTTC. The encoded protein is CASSPTGTPSYEQYF.

The J gene is TRBJ2-7, the V gene TRBV28; 12 nucleotides match TRBD2. The length of the CDR3 is 13 residues. V was pared by 8 bases and J by 3 bases, with 2 bases of the junction left unmatched. Germline lookup yields CDR1 MDHEN and CDR2 SYDVKM. This CDR3 is CASRTSGDYEQYF. The CDR3 coding sequence is TGTGCCAGCCGGACTAGCGGGGACTACGAGCAGTACTTC.

The CDR3 sequence is CASSTGVQGQPQHF. The CDR3 DNA is TGTGCCAGCAGCACGGGGGTCCAGGGGCAGCCCCAGCATTTT. The chain recombines TRBV2 with TRBJ1-5; possibly TRBD1 for D (6 bases). The CDR3 is 14 residues long. The germline V and J ends were trimmed by 6 bases and 7 bases, with 16 bases remaining between them. Looked up from germline, CDR1 is SNHLY and CDR2 is FYNNEI.

V usage is TRBV2 and J usage is TRBJ1-3, with 7 bases matching TRBD1. J was trimmed by 4 bases and V by 6 bases; bases with no gene match: 3. Germline CDR1 reads SNHLY; CDR2 reads FYNNEI. The CDR3 contains 13 residues. The CDR3 region is CASSWTGGNTIYF. The CDR3 region has the DNA TGTGCCAGCAGCTGGACAGGCGGAAACACCATATATTTT.

The chain carries TRBV28 and TRBJ2-7, with D uncertain. Trimming removed 3 bases at V and 4 bases at J, with 13 bases between. The CDR3 consists of 14 residues. CDR1 MDHEN and CDR2 SYDVKM come from the germline V gene. The chain's CDR3 is CASSFTSPGYEQYF. In DNA form, the CDR3 reads TGTGCCAGCAGTTTTACCTCCCCCGGTTACGAGCAGTACTTC.

The chain carries TRBV5-1 and TRBJ2-6; possible D gene TRBD2, 6 bases. V lost 4 bases and J 4 bases, leaving 21 bases between the germline ends. Looked up from germline, CDR1 is SGHRS and CDR2 is YFSETQ. This CDR3 has 18 residues. Here the CDR3 DNA reads TGCGCCAGCAGCCGGGACTTCCCCACCGCGGGGGGGGCCAACGTCCTGACTTTC. Its translation: CASSRDFPTAGGANVLTF. Filled out from reference TRBV5-1 and TRBJ2-6, the complete variable domain reads KAGVTQTPRYLIKTRGQQVTLSCSPISGHRSVSWYQQTPGQGLQFLFEYFSETQRNKGNFPGRFSGRQFSNSRSEMNVSTLELGDSALYLCASSRDFPTAGGANVLTFGAGSRLTVL.

This sequence joins TRBV4-2 and TRBJ2-1; D is uncertain. Trimming removed 2 bases from V and 7 bases from J, with 21 bases in between. The CDR3 contains 17 residues. The V gene's germline CDR1 is LGHNA and CDR2 YNFKEQ. The CDR3 DNA is TGTGCCAGCAGCCAACCTCCCCAGGATGTACGGTCGAATGAGCAGTTCTTC. Translation gives CASSQPPQDVRSNEQFF.

V is TRBV11-3 and J is TRBJ2-3, with D uncertain. CDR1 is SGHNT and CDR2 is YENEEA in the germline V gene. Trimming removed 2 bases at V and 2 bases at J, with 11 bases between. The CDR3 is 15 amino acids. CDR3 loop: CASSLFGEATDTQYF. The CDR3 region has the DNA TGTGCCAGCAGCTTATTTGGTGAGGCCACAGATACGCAGTATTTT.

V and J are TRBV11-3 and TRBJ2-2; D gene uncertain. CDR3 length equals 14 residues. Per germline, CDR1 SGHNT and CDR2 YENEEA. Trimming stripped 1 base from V and 3 bases from J, with 6 bases between. CDR3 sequence (DNA): TGTGCCAGCAGCTTAGCGGCCTACACCGGGGAGCTGTTTTTT. Protein product: CASSLAAYTGELFF. Combining the CDR3 with reference TRBV11-3 and TRBJ2-2 gives the whole variable domain EAGVVQSPRYKIIEKKQPVAFWCNPISGHNTLYWYLQNLGQGPELLIRYENEEAVDDSQLPKDRFSAERLKGVDSTLKIQPAELGDSAVYLCASSLAAYTGELFFGEGSRLTVL.

The J gene is TRBJ1-1, the V gene TRBV5-1, with D unclear. The CDR3 spans 14 residues. Germline CDR1 and CDR2: SGHRS and YFSETQ. The ends were cut back, 0 bases at V and 0 bases at J, with 6 bases in the middle. The CDR3 nucleotides read TGCGCCAGCAGCTTGGCCGAACTGAACACTGAAGCTTTCTTT. It is translated as CASSLAELNTEAFF.

The sample holds one count of this clone. This chain uses TRBV7-8 with TRBJ2-5; TRBD1 is a possible D gene (6 bases). Per germline, CDR1 SGHVS and CDR2 FQNEAQ. V lost 5 bases to trimming and J lost 4 bases, with 23 bases between them. The CDR3 runs to 17 residues. The CDR3 here is CASSQRLGGRRGETQYF. In DNA, the CDR3 is TGTGCCAGCAGCCAACGGCTCGGCGGCCGCAGGGGAGAGACCCAGTACTTC.

J is TRBJ2-2 and V is TRBV7-2; 7 nucleotides align to TRBD1. V was clipped by 1 base and J by 7 bases; unmatched bases: 6. The germline CDR1 and CDR2 sequences are SGHTA and FQGNSA. This CDR3 spans 15 amino acids. CDR3 bases: TGTGCCAGCAGCTTAGGAGGGACAGACGGCGGGGAGCTGTTTTTT. Translated, it gives CASSLGGTDGGELFF.

The CDR3 protein is CATSRDLPEYEQYF. CDR3 coding DNA: TGTGCCACCAGCAGAGATCTCCCAGAATACGAGCAGTACTTC. The chain joins TRBV15 to TRBJ2-7; D is uncertain. V lost 0 bases and J 4 bases, leaving 10 bases between the germline ends. Germline loops: CDR1 LNHNV, CDR2 YYDKDF (reference sequence). The CDR3 is 14 residues long.

The genes are TRBV7-8 and TRBJ1-2; D is uncertain. Germline V gene lookup returns CDR1 SGHVS and CDR2 FQNEAQ. V gave up 4 bases and J gave up 2 bases, with 8 bases separating them. This CDR3 is built from 13 residues. This CDR3 is CASSYLTNYGYTF. The CDR3 nucleotides are TGTGCCAGCAGCTACCTCACGAACTATGGCTACACCTTC.

The V call is TRBV6-5, the J call TRBJ1-3, with 10 bases matching TRBD1. The CDR3 covers 16 residues. Germline-derived CDR1 and CDR2 are MNHEY and SVGAGI. J gave up 7 bases and V 0 bases, and 6 bases lay outside the gene matches. The CDR3 reads CASSYSQGQGLNTIYF. In DNA, the CDR3 is TGTGCCAGCAGTTACTCGCAGGGACAGGGGTTGAACACCATATATTTT.

This clone was seen just once. The chain carries TRBV11-2 and TRBJ2-5, with TRBD2 as a possible D gene (5 bases). Deletions cut 2 bases from V and 7 bases from J, with 14 bases between. CDR1 SGHAT and CDR2 FQNNGV come from the germline V gene. The CDR3 has 14 residues. This CDR3 reads CASSLRPRGGTQYF. The DNA of the CDR3 is TGTGCCAGCAGCTTACGGCCCCGGGGTGGGACCCAGTACTTC.

This chain connects TRBV6-5 to TRBJ1-4, with 8 bases lining up with TRBD1. This CDR3 comprises 14 residues. Trimming at V came to 2 bases and at J to 5 bases, leaving 1 base not matched to a gene. Germline V gene lookup returns CDR1 MNHEY and CDR2 SVGAGI. The CDR3 is CASSYGTGNEKLFF. The CDR3 coding sequence is TGTGCCAGCAGTTACGGGACAGGAAATGAAAAACTGTTTTTT.